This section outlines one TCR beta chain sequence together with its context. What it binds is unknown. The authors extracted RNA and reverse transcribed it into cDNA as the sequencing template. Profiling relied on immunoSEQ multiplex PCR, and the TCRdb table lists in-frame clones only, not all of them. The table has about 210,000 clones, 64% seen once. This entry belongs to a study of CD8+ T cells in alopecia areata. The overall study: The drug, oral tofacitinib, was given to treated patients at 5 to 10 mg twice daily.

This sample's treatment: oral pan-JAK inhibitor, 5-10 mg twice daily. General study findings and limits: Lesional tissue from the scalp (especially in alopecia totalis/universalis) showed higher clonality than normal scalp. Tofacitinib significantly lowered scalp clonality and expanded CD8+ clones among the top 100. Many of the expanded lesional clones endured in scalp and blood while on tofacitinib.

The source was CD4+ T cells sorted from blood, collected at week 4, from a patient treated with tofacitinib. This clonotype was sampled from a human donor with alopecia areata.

CDR3 DNA: TGTGCCAGCAGTCCCGGGACAGGGGTCCAGACCCAGTACTTC. This sequence encodes CASSPGTGVQTQYF. The chain is built from TRBV7-2 and TRBJ2-5; TRBD1 aligns across 10 bases. Germline CDR1 SGHTA, CDR2 FQGNSA. Trimming removed 6 bases from V and 6 bases from J; junction bases left unmatched: 7. The CDR3 spans 14 residues.